This is a list of T cell receptor beta chains from one sample in a study of T cells in Graves' hyperthyroidism and ophthalmopathy. TCRdb called the multiplex PCR reads again in MiXCR, with one record for every CDR3 protein. Of about 640,000 distinct CDR3 sequences in the sample, around 20% were seen once. Sequenced material: blood. These receptors all stem from a man aged 25 to 45 with Graves' ophthalmopathy. Each CDR3 is given with its conserved first and last residue. A D gene is named only where the DNA matches it firmly. The listing skips clone size in some rows; elsewhere it reads once, few, many or a size class.

cdr3_nt cdr3_aa d_call j_call clone_size v_call
TGTGCCACCCATGGGGCTAGCGGGAGTATTGGCCAAGAGACCCAGTACTTC CATHGASGSIGQETQYF TRBD2 TRBJ2-5 many TRBV11-2
TGCGCCAGCAGCCAATATAATGGGGACACCAAAATGAACACCGGGGAGCTGTTTTTT CASSQYNGDTKMNTGELFF NA TRBJ2-2 NA TRBV4-1
TGTGCCACCAGCTTCCCGGGACTAGCGGGAGCGATCTACAATGAGCAGTTCTTC CATSFPGLAGAIYNEQFF TRBD2 TRBJ2-1 NA TRBV24-1
TGCAGTGCTAGAGAAGGCAGGGGTGGGTCCGAGCAGTACTTC CSAREGRGGSEQYF NA TRBJ2-7 NA TRBV20-1
TGCAGTGCTAGATCGGGACCACGGAAGTATTTT CSARSGPRKYF NA TRBJ2-3 many TRBV20-1
TGTGCCAGCAGCCAAGCAGGGGTTTATAATGAAGCTTTCTTT CASSQAGVYNEAFF NA TRBJ1-1 few TRBV14
TGTGCCAGCAGCCCACGAACCGTCGACAGGGGAGGGGCAACTAATGAAAAACTGTTTTTT CASSPRTVDRGGATNEKLFF TRBD1 TRBJ1-4 few TRBV7-8
TGTGCCAGCAGTTCCCAATCCGGGACAGCCCACTACGAGCAGTACTTC CASSSQSGTAHYEQYF TRBD1 TRBJ2-7 NA TRBV27
TGCACCGGGTCGGGGAACAGCCAAGAGACCCAGTACTTC CTGSGNSQETQYF NA TRBJ2-5 NA TRBV20-1
TGTGCCAGCAGTCCGCGGACTAGGGGTAACAATGAGCAGTTCTTC CASSPRTRGNNEQFF TRBD2 TRBJ2-1 NA TRBV28
TGTGCCAGCAGTTCGATACGATCCCTCGAGCCCCAGCATTTT CASSSIRSLEPQHF NA TRBJ1-5 few TRBV12-3/TRBV12-4
TGTGCCAGCAGCCAGAACAGGGGAGTGGGCAATCAGCCCCAGCATTTT CASSQNRGVGNQPQHF TRBD1 TRBJ1-5 NA TRBV7-6
TGCGCCAGCAGCTTGATGGCCAGAGGCACAGATACGCAGTATTTT CASSLMARGTDTQYF NA TRBJ2-3 many TRBV5-1
TGTGCCAGCAGCGTGGGCGGACAGGCAGGAAACACCATATATTTT CASSVGGQAGNTIYF TRBD1 TRBJ1-3 NA TRBV9
TGTGCCAGCAGCGCTCAGCCAAATTCACCCCTCCACTTT CASSAQPNSPLHF NA TRBJ1-6 few TRBV3-1
TGTGCCAGCTCACCACGTGGCGATACGCAGTATTTT CASSPRGDTQYF NA TRBJ2-3 many TRBV18
TGTGCCAGCAGTCCCGGGGACAGCCCGAACACTGAAGCTTTCTTT CASSPGDSPNTEAFF TRBD1 TRBJ1-1 many TRBV6-2/TRBV6-3
TGTGCCAGTAGTACCCGGGACAGGGGCGCCTACGAGCAGTACTTC CASSTRDRGAYEQYF TRBD1 TRBJ2-7 NA TRBV19
TGCGCCAGCAGCTTGGCCGCCGGTACCTACGAGCAGTACTTC CASSLAAGTYEQYF NA TRBJ2-7 many TRBV5-1
TGTGCCAGCAGTGATGCGCCAGGGGTCCATTCTTCACCCCTCCACTTT CASSDAPGVHSSPLHF NA TRBJ1-6 NA TRBV6-1
TGTGCAGCACTGTGGCGACCCCCTAACTCCTACAATGAGCAGTTCTTC CAALWRPPNSYNEQFF NA TRBJ2-1 NA TRBV27
TGTGCCGGCACCAAACCCGGGGATTTAGAGACCCAGTACTTC CAGTKPGDLETQYF NA TRBJ2-5 few TRBV6-2/TRBV6-3
TGCGCCAGCAGCCAATTACCAGGACCCTACGAGCAGTACTTC CASSQLPGPYEQYF NA TRBJ2-7 few TRBV4-1
TGTGCCAGCAGTTTATCGTCCAGTCTGGGCGGCAATGAGCAGTTCTTC CASSLSSSLGGNEQFF NA TRBJ2-1 few TRBV27
TGTGCCAGCAGTCAAACTTCGCGTAGTTATGAGCAGTTCTTC CASSQTSRSYEQFF NA TRBJ2-1 NA TRBV3-1
TGTGCCAGCAGTGAAGCGCCAAGGGATAATTCACCCCTCCACTTT CASSEAPRDNSPLHF NA TRBJ1-6 few TRBV2
TGTGCCAGCAACCCTAGCTCGAACACCGGGGAGCTGTTTTTT CASNPSSNTGELFF NA TRBJ2-2 few TRBV12-3/TRBV12-4
TGTGCCAGCAGGGGAGACTGGGATACGCAGTATTTT CASRGDWDTQYF NA TRBJ2-3 NA TRBV27
TGTGCCAGCAGCCCACAGGGGGCCGCTGGCTACACCTTC CASSPQGAAGYTF TRBD1 TRBJ1-2 many TRBV28
TGCAGTGCTACTAGCGGGAACACCCGAGGGGAGACCCAGTACTTC CSATSGNTRGETQYF TRBD2 TRBJ2-5 many TRBV20-1
TGTGCCAGCAGTTACTCGGGAGAGTACCCAGATACGCAGTATTTT CASSYSGEYPDTQYF NA TRBJ2-3 NA TRBV6-2/TRBV6-3